Listed below are T cell receptor beta chains from one sample, sequenced in a study of blood T cell repertoires in COVID-19. The method was immunoSEQ multiplex PCR; TCRdb's version includes in-frame clones alone and lacks a portion of them. The repertoire has under 150,000 clones, 86% of them found once; the top ten carry approximately 20%. The sample taken for sequencing was peripheral blood. These receptors were collected from a woman aged 45 to 65 who had recovered from COVID-19. Each CDR3 is given with its conserved first and last residue.

>TRBJ1-6|TRBV11-3
CASSLGGDYSPLHF
>TRBJ1-5|TRBV7-9
CASSLEGAQPQHF
>TRBJ2-1|TRBV7-3
CASSLKQGGYNEQFF
>TRBJ1-1|TRBV7-3
CASSQGQEAEAFF
>TRBJ1-1|TRBV6-5
CASSAGRRNTEAFF
>TRBJ2-5|TRBV20-1
CSASCPGVLPGCPRDWETQYF
>TRBJ2-3|TRBV5-4
CASGPSGSTDTQYF
>TRBJ2-1|TRBV11-3
CASSFRLLTSGRRAEQFF
>TRBJ2-1|TRBV7-3
CASSLGPGQGRHEQFF
>TRBJ1-1|TRBV18
CASSPYGSNTEAFF
>TRBJ2-5|TRBV10-3
CAISESGREETQYF
>TRBJ1-1|TRBV7-2
CASSLQGGHTEAFF
>TRBJ2-7|TRBV6-5
CATNRGHSYEQYF
>TRBJ1-2|TRBV5-4
CASSRTGSPWGYTF